These 3 T cell receptor beta chains were sequenced from one sample in a study of blood T cell repertoires in COVID-19. Sequenced by immunoSEQ multiplex PCR; TCRdb stores in-frame clones only, minus some. The top ten hold 2.5% to 3% of the sample, which has 250,000 to 300,000 clones, about 76% seen once. The sequencing input was peripheral blood. These receptor sequences come from a woman aged 55-69 years with active or convalescent COVID-19.

The CDR3: CASSRGTGTGANVLTF. The CDR3 region has the DNA TGCGCCAGCAGCAGGGGTACAGGGACTGGGGCCAACGTCCTGACTTTC. The V call is TRBV5-1, the J call TRBJ2-6, with a possible D match to TRBD1 (6 bases). V lost 4 bases to trimming and J lost 2 bases, with 13 bases between them. The germline gives CDR1 SGHRS, CDR2 YFSETQ. This CDR3 has 16 amino acids. The full variable domain, in which reference TRBV5-1 and TRBJ2-6 provide the parts outside the CDR3, is KAGVTQTPRYLIKTRGQQVTLSCSPISGHRSVSWYQQTPGQGLQFLFEYFSETQRNKGNFPGRFSGRQFSNSRSEMNVSTLELGDSALYLCASSRGTGTGANVLTFGAGSRLTVL.

This clone was observed a handful of times. The V gene is TRBV6-1, the J gene TRBJ1-2, with 7 bases fitting TRBD1. V lost 0 bases and J lost 5; bases outside the gene matches: 3. The length of the CDR3 is 14 residues. The V gene's germline CDR1 is MNHNS and CDR2 SASEGT. This chain's CDR3 is CASSEARGQYGYTF. DNA of the CDR3: TGTGCCAGCAGTGAAGCGAGGGGACAGTATGGCTACACCTTC.

The chain combines TRBV6-2 or TRBV6-3 with TRBJ2-3; 7 bases map to TRBD2. The CDR3 is 16 amino acids. Germline values: CDR1 MNHEY, CDR2 SVGEGT. J gave up 2 bases and V 2 bases, and 7 bases lay outside the gene matches. CDR3 in DNA: TGTGCCAGCAGTTACGTGGCTAGCGGATACACAGATACGCAGTATTTT. Amino acid sequence: CASSYVASGYTDTQYF.